This T cell receptor beta chain was identified in a study of blood T cell repertoires in COVID-19. The germline gives CDR1 SGHRS, CDR2 YFSETQ. The CDR3 is 18 amino acids. J lost 5 bases, V lost 3 bases, and 11 bases had no gene match. In the original processing: Researchers report that nucleated cell counts were estimated from reference gene primer amplification. Repertoires were generated with immunoSEQ multiplex PCR, while TCRdb's copy carries only in-frame clones and drops some. That table supplies the V and J calls and clone size; D and trimming were determined from the DNA. The top ten clones hold about 12% of a sample with about 150,000 clones, roughly 83% of them seen once.

The chain joins TRBV5-1 to TRBJ2-5; TRBD2 agrees at 15 bases. The sequence derives from a woman aged 60 to 75 with COVID-19, enrolled during active disease. The specimen was peripheral blood. The CDR3 DNA reads TGCGCCAGCAGCTCAGGGACTAGCGGGGGGTCGTTCAGGGAGACCCAGTACTTC. Translating gives CASSSGTSGGSFRETQYF.